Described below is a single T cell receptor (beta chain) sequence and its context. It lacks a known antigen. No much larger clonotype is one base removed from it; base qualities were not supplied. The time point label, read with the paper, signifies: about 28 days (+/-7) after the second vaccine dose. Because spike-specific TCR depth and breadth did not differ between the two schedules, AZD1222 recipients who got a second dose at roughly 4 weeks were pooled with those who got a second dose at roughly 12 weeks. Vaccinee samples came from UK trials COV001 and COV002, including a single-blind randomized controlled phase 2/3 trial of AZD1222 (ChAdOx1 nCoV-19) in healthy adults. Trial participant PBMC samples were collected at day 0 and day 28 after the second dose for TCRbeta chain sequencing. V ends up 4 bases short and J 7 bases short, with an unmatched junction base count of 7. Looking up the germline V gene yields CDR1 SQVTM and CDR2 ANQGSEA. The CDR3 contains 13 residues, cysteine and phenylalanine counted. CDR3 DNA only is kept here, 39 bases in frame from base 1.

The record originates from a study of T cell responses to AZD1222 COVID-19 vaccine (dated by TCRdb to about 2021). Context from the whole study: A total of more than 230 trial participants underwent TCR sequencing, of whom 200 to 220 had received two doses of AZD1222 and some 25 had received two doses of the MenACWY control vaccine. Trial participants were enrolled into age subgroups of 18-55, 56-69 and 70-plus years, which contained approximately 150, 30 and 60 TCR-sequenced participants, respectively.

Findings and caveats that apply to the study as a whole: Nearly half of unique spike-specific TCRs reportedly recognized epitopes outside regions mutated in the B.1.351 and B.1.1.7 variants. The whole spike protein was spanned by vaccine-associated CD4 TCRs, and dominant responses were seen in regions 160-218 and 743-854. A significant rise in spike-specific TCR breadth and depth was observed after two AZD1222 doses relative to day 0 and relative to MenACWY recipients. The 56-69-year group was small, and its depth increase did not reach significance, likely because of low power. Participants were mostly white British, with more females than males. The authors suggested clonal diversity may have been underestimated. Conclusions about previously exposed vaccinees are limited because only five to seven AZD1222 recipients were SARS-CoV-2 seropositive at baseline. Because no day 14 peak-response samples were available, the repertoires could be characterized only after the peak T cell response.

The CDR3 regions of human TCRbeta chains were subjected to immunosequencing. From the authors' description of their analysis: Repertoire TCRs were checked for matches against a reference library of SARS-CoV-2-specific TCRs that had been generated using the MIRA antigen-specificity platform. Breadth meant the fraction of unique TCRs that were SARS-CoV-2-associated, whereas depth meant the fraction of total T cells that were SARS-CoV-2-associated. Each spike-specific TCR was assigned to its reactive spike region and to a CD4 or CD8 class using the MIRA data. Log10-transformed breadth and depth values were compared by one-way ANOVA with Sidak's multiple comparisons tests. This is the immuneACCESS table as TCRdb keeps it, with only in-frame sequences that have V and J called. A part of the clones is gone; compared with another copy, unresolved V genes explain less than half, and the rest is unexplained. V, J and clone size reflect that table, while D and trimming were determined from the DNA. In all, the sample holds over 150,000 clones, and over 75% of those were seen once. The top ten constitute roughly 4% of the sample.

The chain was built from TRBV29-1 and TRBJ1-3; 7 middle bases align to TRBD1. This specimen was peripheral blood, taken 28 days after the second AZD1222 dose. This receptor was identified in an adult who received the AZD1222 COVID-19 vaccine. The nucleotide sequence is TGCAGCGTTGTTGCCGGCAGGGGGAACACCATATATTTT. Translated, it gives CSVVAGRGNTIYF. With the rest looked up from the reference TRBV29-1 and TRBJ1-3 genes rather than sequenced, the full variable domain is SAVISQKPSRDICQRGTSLTIQCQVDSQVTMMFWYRQQPGQSLTLIATANQGSEATYESGFVIDKFPISRPNLTFSTLTVSNMSPEDSSIYLCSVVAGRGNTIYFGEGSWLTVV.